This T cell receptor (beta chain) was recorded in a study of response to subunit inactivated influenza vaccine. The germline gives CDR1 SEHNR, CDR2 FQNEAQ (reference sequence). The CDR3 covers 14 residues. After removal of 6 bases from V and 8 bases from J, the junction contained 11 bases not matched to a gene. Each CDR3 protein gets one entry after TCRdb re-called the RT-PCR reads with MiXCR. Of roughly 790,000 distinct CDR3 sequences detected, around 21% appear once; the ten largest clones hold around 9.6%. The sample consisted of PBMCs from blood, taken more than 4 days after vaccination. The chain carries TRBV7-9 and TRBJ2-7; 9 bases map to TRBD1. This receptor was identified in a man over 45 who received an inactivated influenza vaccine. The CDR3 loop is CASRSTGQGAQQYF. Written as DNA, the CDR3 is TGTGCCAGCAGGTCCACGGGACAGGGAGCTCAGCAGTACTTC.